This entry describes one T cell receptor (beta chain). Its binding antigen is unknown. No base quality values were provided; no much bigger clone lies one nucleotide off. The immunoSEQ Assay, a bias-controlled multiplex PCR, was used to amplify TCRbeta CDR3 regions from genomic DNA. For the original study's pipeline: Nucleated cell counts per sample were estimated from amplification of reference gene primers within the assay. To quantify the absolute abundance of each unique TCRbeta CDR3 rearrangement, sequence reads were collapsed and filtered. For each sample, productive Simpson clonality was calculated as the square root of Simpson's diversity index across productive rearrangements. TCRdb obtained this table from immuneACCESS and retained in-frame rearrangements with V and J assigned. These tables miss some clones; where compared with another copy, unresolved V genes account for less than half of the shortfall, and the remainder is unexplained. The V and J calls and clone size were taken over from that table, and D and trimming were inferred from the DNA. Within this sample are over 55,000 clones, with more than 70% of them counted one time only. In total, the top ten clones hold roughly 9.2% of the sample.

Whole blood was collected in K2EDTA tubes by collaborating institutions according to the institutions' own protocols. For TCRbeta analysis, collaborators shipped samples in one of three forms: frozen whole blood, isolated PBMCs, or DNA extracted from either of those sample types. From its cysteine to its phenylalanine, the CDR3 spans 16 amino acids. This entry keeps only the CDR3 DNA: 48 bases, framed from base 1. The germline V gene specifies SGHRS as CDR1 and YFSETQ as CDR2. The germline ends are 20 bases apart after V is trimmed by 5 bases and J by 3 bases. These data belong to a study of blood T cell repertoires in COVID-19 (dated by TCRdb to about 2020). Turning to the overall study: Collaborator samples came from the United States, Italy and Spain and covered acute and convalescent phases of COVID-19. The repertoires were released in a freely available public database intended as a resource for research on the immune response to SARS-CoV-2. The samples were drawn from the first 160 participants of the ongoing ImmuneRACE study and from about 1,200 subjects provided by 6 global collaborators. The prospective study material was composed of cDNA or gDNA derived from T cells, B-cell-depleted T cells, or PBMCs. The dataset comprised deeply sampled blood TCRbeta repertoires from subjects exposed to, actively infected with, or recovered from COVID-19. The sample metadata nearly always contained a de-identified subject ID, COVID-19 status, age in years and sex. Where available, HLA class I and class II types were obtained from metadata supplied by the sample provider rather than from assay-based typing. The paper's findings and limits, for the study overall: The quantity of clinical and demographic metadata differed by source and by participant and was supplied without curation.

The sequence was obtained from a man aged 50 or older with active COVID-19. Rearrangement joined TRBV5-1 to TRBJ1-1, with the identity of the D gene unclear. Input material: peripheral blood. The CDR3 here reads CASSPDVLNEDTEAFF. The nucleotides read TGCGCCAGCAGTCCCGACGTCCTCAATGAGGACACTGAAGCTTTCTTT.